The present entry profiles one TCR beta chain with its context. What it recognizes is unknown. One end of the junction varies from germline; a read error may be responsible. Study-level points and caveats: Whole repertoires were not studied in the larger cohort, only one V-J beta rearrangement.

TCRdb redid the calling of the 5' RACE reads with MiXCR, one entry per CDR3 protein. Found here are just over 60,000 distinct CDR3 sequences, just under 30% of them singletons; the top ten hold approximately 2.2%. Germline CDR1 reads SGHRS; CDR2 reads YFSETQ. The CDR3 spans 15 residues. The chain couples TRBV5-1 to TRBJ2-5; TRBD2 agrees at 8 bases. Sequences were obtained from tumor-infiltrating naive CD4+ T cells sorted from the breast tumor. The subset is: naive CD4+ T cells, CD4+CD45RA+CD25-. The TCR originated in a female donor with breast cancer. DNA of the CDR3: TGCGCCGGCAGCTTGGGACTAGGTGCCCAAGAGACCCAGTACTTC. The encoded protein is CAGSLGLGAQETQYF. Combining the CDR3 with reference TRBV5-1 and TRBJ2-5 gives the whole variable domain KAGVTQTPRYLIKTRGQQVTLSCSPISGHRSVSWYQQTPGQGLQFLFEYFSETQRNKGNFPGRFSGRQFSNSRSEMNVSTLELGDSALYLCAGSLGLGAQETQYFGPGTRLLVL.